This TCR beta chain was sequenced in a study of post-analysis software for immune sequencing data. Study context: The patients showed relapsing-remitting, secondary progressive and progressive-relapsing multiple sclerosis courses. The study's findings and limits: Five or six TRBV segments, TRBV5-6, TRBV5-1 and TRBV20-1 among them, were found more frequent in patients than controls.

Unique molecular identifiers featured in each of the TCR beta cDNA libraries. With 1 to 10 million T cells as the source, 500,000 to 650,000 cDNA molecules resulted. Each CDR3 protein gets one entry after TCRdb re-called the PCR reads with MiXCR. The profile shows about 500,000 distinct CDR3 sequences, roughly 46% of them singletons. Between the trimmed V and J ends, which lost 3 bases and 1 base, there was a span of 8 bases. From germline, CDR1 is SGHTA and CDR2 FQGTGA. The length of the CDR3 is 14 residues. Of note for this clonotype: Its antigen is still unknown.

This clonotype was obtained from a girl under 18 with multiple sclerosis. Sequenced material: blood. This chain connects TRBV7-3 to TRBJ2-3; D gene uncertain. CDR3 DNA: TGTGCCAGCAGCTTTAACGGCGGCACAGATACGCAGTATTTT. It is translated as CASSFNGGTDTQYF.